What follows are 8 T cell receptor beta chains derived from one specimen sequenced in a study of cytomegalovirus exposure and HLA in healthy donors. 13 Jbeta primers and 60 Vbeta primers were used for the PCR. Here immunoSEQ multiplex PCR was the method, and the copy in TCRdb shows in-frame clones only, minus some. The sample records around 150,000 clones, 75% to 90% being singletons. The sequencing sample was made of PBMCs. These receptors were collected from a woman aged 45-59 years in good health and CMV-seropositive.

CDR3 DNA: TGTGCCAGCAGCTTAGTGGGGGGACGAGGTGAGCAGTTCTTC. It yields the protein CASSLVGGRGEQFF. The chain is built from TRBV11-2 and TRBJ2-1; D possibly corresponds to TRBD2 (6 bases). Germline V gives CDR1 SGHAT, CDR2 FQNNGV. The V end was cut by 1 base, the J end by 9 bases, with 13 bases between. The CDR3 has 14 residues.

This chain links TRBV4-2 with TRBJ2-7; maybe TRBD1 (5 bases). Trimming shortened V by 2 bases and J by 3 bases, and 17 bases separated the two germline ends. This CDR3 contains 16 residues. Germline CDR1 is LGHNA and CDR2 is YNFKEQ. The CDR3 is CASSQYTGTTDYEQYF. CDR3 nucleotides: TGTGCCAGCAGCCAATACACAGGTACTACGGACTACGAGCAGTACTTC.

The J gene is TRBJ2-1, the V gene TRBV5-4, with 12 bases that match TRBD1. This CDR3 region has 15 residues. V trimming: 4 bases; J trimming: 7 bases; junction bases outside the gene matches: 6. Germline CDR1 is SGHNT and CDR2 is YYREEE (reference sequence). The CDR3 loop is CASSPGQGASNEQFF. The DNA for the CDR3 is TGTGCCAGCAGCCCGGGACAGGGGGCCTCTAATGAGCAGTTCTTC.

This clone showed up just a few times. V usage is TRBV6-5 and J usage is TRBJ1-5; a possible D gene is TRBD1 (6 bases). Germline assignment: CDR1 MNHEY and CDR2 SVGAGI. Trimming left V 5 bases short and J 5 bases short, with 13 bases between. The length of the CDR3 is 14 residues. The CDR3 protein is CASSKQGRDQPQHF. DNA for the CDR3: TGTGCCAGCAGTAAACAGGGTAGGGATCAGCCCCAGCATTTT.

The chain is built from TRBV5-1 and TRBJ2-1, with D unclear. The CDR3 consists of 14 residues. CDR1 SGHRS and CDR2 YFSETQ come from the germline V gene. Trimming pared 3 bases from V and 5 bases from J, leaving 12 bases between. Written as DNA, the CDR3 is TGCGCCAGCAGCTCCCCGGTGTCTCACAATGAGCAGTTCTTC. It yields the protein CASSSPVSHNEQFF.

The chain is built from TRBV7-8 and TRBJ1-1, with a weak D call TRBD1 (5 bases). Trimming took off 1 base at V and 3 bases at J, with 15 bases between the two ends. The CDR3 has 16 residues. Per the germline V gene, CDR1 is SGHVS and CDR2 is FQNEAQ. CDR3 in DNA: TGTGCCAGCAGCTTAGGCGGAGGGGAGGGGTACACTGAAGCTTTCTTT. Protein sequence: CASSLGGGEGYTEAFF. The full variable domain, with the rest looked up from reference TRBV7-8 and TRBJ1-1, is GAGVSQSPRYKVAKRGQDVALRCDPISGHVSLFWYQQALGQGPEFLTYFQNEAQLDKSGLPSDRFFAERPEGSVSTLKIQRTQQEDSAVYLCASSLGGGEGYTEAFFGQGTRLTVV.

This sequence joins TRBV19 and TRBJ2-3; no reliable D call. Germline CDR1 and CDR2: LNHDA and SQIVND (reference sequence). There are 11 residues in the CDR3. Trimming stripped 9 bases from V and 7 bases from J, with 11 bases between. The CDR3 spells CASTFRNTQYF. The DNA of the CDR3 is TGTGCCAGCACTTTCAGGAATACGCAGTATTTT.

There are a few counts of this clone. The gene calls are TRBV5-1 and TRBJ1-1; D unclear. The CDR3 totals 14 residues. The V gene lost 4 bases and the J gene lost 1 base, with 11 bases spanning the gap. The germline V gene encodes CDR1 SGHRS and CDR2 YFSETQ. CDR3 in amino acids: CASSGREANTEAFF. The DNA for the CDR3 is TGCGCCAGCAGCGGCCGGGAGGCGAACACTGAAGCTTTCTTT.